This T cell receptor (beta chain) was found in a study of siplizumab effects on memory and regulatory T cells. J lost 0 bases, V lost 4 bases, and 5 bases had no gene match. The CDR3 loop spans 15 amino acids. Per germline, CDR1 SEHNR and CDR2 FQNEAQ (reference sequence). Profiling relied on immunoSEQ multiplex PCR, and the TCRdb table lists in-frame clones only, not all of them. The table records around 99,000 clones, 92% of them present only once. Regarding this clone: Its antigen remains unidentified.

Findings and limits, study-wide: A minor fraction of alloreactive clones, and no more, mapped to unstimulated subsets.

J is TRBJ1-2 and V is TRBV7-9; 7 bases fit TRBD1. The receptor was derived from a human donor in good health. The source material was Tregs sorted from blood. The CDR3 spells CASSSWTGSNYGYTF. Here the CDR3 DNA reads TGTGCCAGCAGCTCCTGGACAGGATCTAACTATGGCTACACCTTC.